The 24 T cell receptor beta chains reported below all come from one sample, sequenced in a study of early T cells in non-severe SARS-CoV-2 infection. TCRdb redid the calling of the 5' RACE reads with MiXCR, one entry per CDR3 protein. The sample consists of approximately 65,000 distinct CDR3 sequences, roughly 10% of them appearing once. The specimen was whole blood, collected at baseline. The origin of the receptors is an adult who was a healthcare worker with PCR-confirmed SARS-CoV-2 infection or an uninfected control (not recorded which).

This chain connects TRBV5-4 to TRBJ2-7; D is unclear. The CDR3 sequence is 11 residues long. Germline CDR1 reads SGHNT; CDR2 reads YYREEE (reference sequence). V was clipped by 2 bases and J by 6 bases, with 6 bases between them. CDR3 amino acids: CASSFVGEQYF. Here the CDR3 DNA reads TGTGCCAGCAGCTTCGTGGGCGAGCAGTACTTC.

The CDR3 reads CASSLEGVAQGYTF. CDR3 DNA: TGCGCCAGCAGCTTGGAAGGGGTCGCGCAGGGCTACACCTTC. V usage is TRBV5-1 and J usage is TRBJ1-2; D perhaps matches TRBD1 (5 bases). CDR1 is SGHRS, CDR2 YFSETQ, per germline. V was shortened by 0 bases and J by 8 bases, with 14 bases between the two germline ends. The CDR3 extends over 14 amino acids.

This clonotype was seen repeatedly, ten times or more. V is TRBV7-3 and J is TRBJ2-3, with D unclear. The CDR3 is made up of 13 amino acids. Trimming pared 2 bases from V and 0 bases from J, leaving 3 bases between. Germline CDR1 SGHTA, CDR2 FQGTGA. CDR3 sequence reads: CASSLWSTDTQYF. The DNA for the CDR3 is TGTGCCAGCAGCTTATGGAGCACAGATACGCAGTATTTT.

This clonotype was seen only a few times. The V and J genes are TRBV7-2 and TRBJ2-1; tentatively, D is TRBD2 (5 bases). Germline CDR1 SGHTA, CDR2 FQGNSA. V was trimmed by 1 base and J by 8 bases, leaving 12 bases between them. This CDR3 region has 14 residues. CDR3 sequence (DNA): TGTGCCAGCAGCTTAGGCCTAGCTCCTGATGAGCAGTTCTTC. This codes for CASSLGLAPDEQFF.

This clonotype has just a few counts. The V call is TRBV20-1, the J call TRBJ2-3; D perhaps matches TRBD1 (5 bases). V shed 1 base and J shed 7 bases, with 21 bases lying between them. The length of the CDR3 is 16 residues. Germline CDR1 is DFQATT and CDR2 is SNEGSKA (reference sequence). For the CDR3, the DNA is TGCAGTGCTAGAGGACAAGGACAATACAACTCGAATACGCAGTATTTT. Protein product: CSARGQGQYNSNTQYF.

There are many counts of this clonotype. The gene calls are TRBV7-2 and TRBJ1-5, with D perhaps matching TRBD1 (5 bases). Germline CDR1 and CDR2: SGHTA and FQGNSA. The CDR3 loop spans 13 amino acids. V lost 5 bases and J lost 6, with 11 bases in between. This chain's CDR3 is CASSVSRAQPQHF. The CDR3, as DNA: TGTGCCAGCAGCGTGTCCAGGGCTCAGCCCCAGCATTTT.

Remarks on this clonotype: An end of the junction does not agree with germline; a read error may underlie this. This sequence joins TRBV5-1 and TRBJ1-4; weak D call: TRBD1 (5 bases). Looked up from germline, CDR1 is SGHRS and CDR2 is YFSETQ. The CDR3 length is 16 residues. The CDR3 coding sequence is TGCGCCAGCAGCTTACGGGGGGATGCAACTAATGAAAAGCTGTTTTTT. Amino acid sequence: CASSLRGDATNEKLFF.

In this sample, this clonotype turned up many times. The chain has TRBV20-1 and TRBJ2-7; a possible D gene is TRBD2 (5 bases). Per germline, CDR1 DFQATT and CDR2 SNEGSKA (reference sequence). The CDR3 has 14 amino acids. V was cut by 1 base and J by 0 bases, with 10 bases left in between. The CDR3 DNA reads as TGCAGTGCTAGAGCGACAAGCGGCTCCTACGAGCAGTACTTC. This translates into CSARATSGSYEQYF.

The V gene is TRBV28, the J gene TRBJ2-3, with D possibly being TRBD1 (5 bases). The germline V and J ends were trimmed by 1 base and 6 bases, with 17 bases remaining between them. Germline V gene sequence: CDR1 MDHEN, CDR2 SYDVKM. The CDR3 is made up of 16 amino acids. The CDR3 is CASSLSGPGKGDTQYF. DNA of the CDR3: TGTGCCAGCAGTTTATCTGGGCCAGGGAAAGGGGATACGCAGTATTTT.

This clonotype was detected many times. V gene TRBV7-8 combines with J gene TRBJ2-1; D perhaps matches TRBD1 (6 bases). V lost 2 bases to trimming and J lost 9 bases, with 17 bases between them. Germline V lookup: CDR1 SGHVS, CDR2 FQNEAQ. This CDR3 contains 15 residues. The CDR3 spells CASSLMGAQRSEQFF. The CDR3 coding sequence is TGTGCCAGCAGCTTAATGGGGGCGCAGAGGAGTGAGCAGTTCTTC. Complete variable domain (other parts from reference TRBV7-8 and TRBJ2-1): GAGVSQSPRYKVAKRGQDVALRCDPISGHVSLFWYQQALGQGPEFLTYFQNEAQLDKSGLPSDRFFAERPEGSVSTLKIQRTQQEDSAVYLCASSLMGAQRSEQFFGPGTRLTVL.

In this sample, this clonotype turned up a few times. This chain uses TRBV7-8 with TRBJ1-1; tentatively, D is TRBD1 (5 bases). The V end was cut by 0 bases, the J end by 5 bases, with 16 bases between. This CDR3 comprises 16 residues. Germline values: CDR1 SGHVS, CDR2 FQNEAQ. The CDR3 region is CASSLALGGGGTEAFF. The CDR3 coding sequence is TGTGCCAGCAGCTTAGCGCTGGGGGGAGGAGGTACTGAAGCTTTCTTT.

This clonotype has more than one count but fewer than ten. This chain connects TRBV10-3 to TRBJ2-3; 7 nucleotides match TRBD2. The ends lost 6 bases at V and 0 bases at J; junction bases unmatched: 6. CDR3 size: 15 residues. Germline CDR1 reads ENHRY; CDR2 reads SYGVKD. The CDR3 coding sequence is TGTGCCATCAGGACCAGCGGGGCTAGCACAGATACGCAGTATTTT. Its translation: CAIRTSGASTDTQYF.

This clonotype appeared many times. The rearrangement joins TRBV12-3 or TRBV12-4 to TRBJ2-5; TRBD2 aligns across 7 bases. This CDR3 contains 15 residues. After removal of 3 bases from V and 4 bases from J, the junction contained 8 bases not matched to a gene. The chain's CDR3 is CASSFRDSGGETQYF. In nucleotides, the CDR3 is TGTGCCAGCAGTTTTCGGGACTCGGGAGGAGAGACCCAGTACTTC.

This clonotype came up a few times. This chain connects TRBV3-1 to TRBJ1-2; weak D call: TRBD1 (5 bases). The germline CDR1 and CDR2 sequences are LGHDT and YNNKEL (reference sequence). The V end was cut by 6 bases, the J end by 8 bases, with 13 bases between. This CDR3 region has 12 residues. This chain's CDR3 is CASSARARGYTF. The CDR3 region has the DNA TGTGCCAGCAGTGCCAGGGCTAGGGGCTACACCTTC.

The chain links TRBV11-2 to TRBJ1-4, with TRBD1 matching over 7 bases. V lost 2 bases to trimming and J lost 11 bases; unmatched junction nucleotides: 2. Per germline, CDR1 SGHAT and CDR2 FQNNGV. The CDR3 length is 12 residues. CDR3 residues: CASSLLQGKLFF. CDR3 DNA: TGTGCCAGCAGCTTATTACAGGGGAAACTGTTTTTT.

The sample holds a few counts of this clonotype. The V and J genes are TRBV20-1 and TRBJ2-5; possibly TRBD1 for D (6 bases). The CDR3 is 15 residues long. Germline values: CDR1 DFQATT, CDR2 SNEGSKA (reference sequence). The V and J ends lost 0 bases and 5 bases respectively, with 16 bases between them. CDR3 sequence: CSARDFTGSGETQYF. The DNA for the CDR3 is TGCAGTGCTAGAGATTTCACAGGGAGTGGGGAGACCCAGTACTTC.

This chain connects TRBV6-6 to TRBJ1-1; D perhaps matches TRBD1 (6 bases). Deletions cut 2 bases from V and 3 bases from J, with 16 bases between. CDR3 length equals 16 residues. The germline V gene encodes CDR1 MNHNY and CDR2 SVGAGI (reference sequence). The CDR3 DNA follows: TGTGCCAGCAGTTACGCAACGGGGGCGCGCGACACTGAAGCTTTCTTT. Amino acids: CASSYATGARDTEAFF.

This clonotype showed up just a few times. The V and J genes are TRBV7-9 and TRBJ1-5; D not certain. CDR1 is SEHNR and CDR2 is FQNEAQ in the germline V gene (reference sequence). The CDR3 is made up of 13 amino acids. Deletions cut 5 bases from V and 0 bases from J, with 5 bases between. The CDR3 sequence is CASSLNSNQPQHF. CDR3 coding DNA: TGTGCCAGCAGCCTAAATAGCAATCAGCCCCAGCATTTT. The full variable domain, completed using reference TRBV7-9 and TRBJ1-5, is DTGVSQNPRHKITKRGQNVTFRCDPISEHNRLYWYRQTLGQGPEFLTYFQNEAQLEKSRLLSDRFSAERPKGSFSTLEIQRTEQGDSAMYLCASSLNSNQPQHFGDGTRLSIL.

Details on this clonotype: The CDR3 end shows no conserved phenylalanine or tryptophan, and so a read error is likely. This chain uses TRBV7-2 with TRBJ2-3; TRBD2 is a possible D gene (7 bases). The V end was cut by 5 bases, the J end by 4 bases, with 13 bases between. The CDR3 length is 14 residues. Per germline, CDR1 SGHTA and CDR2 FQGNSA. CDR3 region: CASSARGAPDTQYS. For the CDR3, the DNA is TGTGCCAGCAGCGCACGGGGGGCGCCAGATACGCAGTATTCT.

Ten or more counts support this clonotype. V and J are TRBV20-1 and TRBJ2-7, with 8 bases identical to TRBD2. CDR3 length equals 16 residues. Trimming took 1 base from V and 3 from J; bases not matched to a gene: 11. CDR1 is DFQATT and CDR2 is SNEGSKA in the germline V gene (reference sequence). CDR3 protein: CSARGPAGGRIYEQYF. CDR3 bases: TGCAGTGCTAGAGGTCCGGCGGGGGGTCGAATCTACGAGCAGTACTTC.

The chain has TRBV12-3 or TRBV12-4 and TRBJ2-5; a possible D gene is TRBD1 (6 bases). CDR3 size: 13 residues. Trimming took off 6 bases at V and 2 bases at J, with 10 bases between the two ends. Written as DNA, the CDR3 is TGTGCCAGCAGAAAGGACAGTCAAGAGACCCAGTACTTC. This encodes CASRKDSQETQYF.

This clonotype was detected only a few times. V gene TRBV12-3 or TRBV12-4 combines with J gene TRBJ2-1, with D hard to call. Trimming took 7 bases from V and 9 from J, leaving 16 bases between them. This CDR3 is built from 13 residues. The CDR3 region is CASTDWGWGEQFF. The CDR3 bases are TGTGCCAGCACCGATTGGGGTTGGGGTGAGCAGTTCTTC.

This clonotype was seen only a few times. The gene calls are TRBV7-9 and TRBJ2-1; D unclear. CDR3 length: 12 amino acids. Per the germline V gene, CDR1 is SEHNR and CDR2 is FQNEAQ (reference sequence). V was cut by 2 bases and J by 8 bases, with 7 bases left in between. The CDR3 reads CASSLSSYEQFF. Here the CDR3 DNA reads TGTGCCAGCAGCTTATCCAGCTATGAGCAGTTCTTC.

The chain has TRBV2 and TRBJ2-5; 9 bases are a match to TRBD1. In germline, CDR1 is SNHLY, CDR2 FYNNEI. The CDR3 is 17 amino acids. The V gene end was trimmed by 7 bases and the J gene end by 3 bases; junction bases not matched to a gene: 15. This chain's CDR3 is CASTPSRRGTGKETQYF. Here the CDR3 DNA reads TGTGCCAGCACCCCAAGCAGGAGGGGGACAGGGAAAGAGACCCAGTACTTC.